The 29 T cell receptor beta chains in this list originate from one sample, sequenced in a study of cytomegalovirus exposure and HLA in healthy donors (dated by TCRdb to about 2017). Preparation of the library involved the immunoSEQ multiplex PCR assay. Held by TCRdb, this immuneACCESS table contains in-frame sequences only and omits some clones. Under half of the omission traces to an unresolved V gene where checked; the cause of the rest is unknown. Counted in this sample were more than 250,000 clones; roughly 87% of them appeared once. The top ten hold 1.2% of the sample. Sequenced sample: PBMCs. These receptor sequences come from a woman aged 30 to 39 in good health and CMV-seropositive.

This clone has a single count. The rearrangement uses TRBV27 and TRBJ2-7, with TRBD2 as a possible D gene (6 bases). Per the germline V gene, CDR1 is MNHEY and CDR2 is SMNVEV (reference sequence). The V and J ends lost 6 bases and 3 bases respectively, with 6 bases between them. The length of the CDR3 is 11 residues. CDR3: CASRGGYEQYF. In DNA form, the CDR3 reads TGTGCCAGCAGGGGGGGCTACGAGCAGTACTTC.

V is TRBV14 and J is TRBJ1-2, with D perhaps matching TRBD1 (5 bases). Germline CDR1 is SGHDN and CDR2 is FVKESK. The V end lost 0 bases, the J end lost 4 bases, and 15 bases lay between the germline ends. The CDR3 is made up of 16 amino acids. The CDR3 reads CASSQEGWGDSYGYTF. CDR3 nucleotides: TGTGCCAGCAGCCAAGAAGGTTGGGGGGATTCCTATGGCTACACCTTC.

The V gene is TRBV11-2, the J gene TRBJ2-2; 7 bases fit TRBD2. Germline V lookup: CDR1 SGHAT, CDR2 FQNNGV. Trimming removed 2 bases from V and 5 bases from J; junction bases left unmatched: 5. The CDR3 runs 15 residues. The CDR3 reads CASSLRAGKTGELFF. The CDR3 region has the DNA TGTGCCAGCAGCTTACGAGCGGGAAAGACCGGGGAGCTGTTTTTT.

The chain combines TRBV7-2 with TRBJ2-5, with unresolved D. The CDR3 covers 11 residues. Germline V lookup: CDR1 SGHTA, CDR2 FQGNSA. Trimming cost V 5 bases and J 5 bases, with 6 bases left between them. The CDR3 sequence: CASSPLETQYF. In nucleotides, the CDR3 is TGTGCCAGCAGCCCACTGGAGACCCAGTACTTC.

Points on this clone: The junction and the germline gene differ at one end; a read error may be behind it. The chain couples TRBV19 to TRBJ1-5; D unresolved. This CDR3 spans 14 amino acids. Germline CDR1 LNHDA, CDR2 SQIVND (reference sequence). The CDR3 is CASTYTDSSQPQHF. The CDR3 nucleotides are TGTGCCAGTACCTACACAGATAGCAGTCAGCCCCAGCATTTT.

The chain combines TRBV11-2 with TRBJ2-1; D gene ambiguous. The CDR3 extends over 14 amino acids. CDR1 and CDR2 (germline): SGHAT, FQNNGV. Trimming removed 0 bases at V and 4 bases at J, with 7 bases between. CDR3 DNA: TGTGCCAGCAGCTTAGAAGGGCTGTACAATGAGCAGTTCTTC. It is translated as CASSLEGLYNEQFF.

This chain joins TRBV7-8 and TRBJ2-7; 7 nucleotides agree with TRBD2. Germline V gives CDR1 SGHVS, CDR2 FQNEAQ. The trim removed 1 base at V and 5 bases at J, leaving 8 bases unmatched. This CDR3 region has 15 residues. This CDR3 reads CASSLDLGGSHEQYF. CDR3 DNA sequence: TGTGCCAGCAGCTTAGACCTAGGCGGGAGTCACGAGCAGTACTTC.

This clone has just a few counts. The chain employs TRBV15 and TRBJ1-2, with a possible D match to TRBD1 (6 bases). The CDR3 length is 15 residues. Germline CDR1 LNHNV, CDR2 YYDKDF (reference sequence). V shed 0 bases and J shed 8 bases, with 16 bases lying between them. CDR3 region: CATSRDPPGARGYTF. DNA of the CDR3: TGTGCCACCAGCAGAGACCCCCCGGGGGCGCGGGGCTACACCTTC.

This sequence joins TRBV6-1 and TRBJ2-7; TRBD2 matches 13 bases. Germline CDR1 MNHNS, CDR2 SASEGT. Trimming removed 8 bases from V and 3 bases from J; junction bases left unmatched: 1. CDR3 size: 13 residues. The CDR3 bases are TGTGCCAGCCGGACTAGCGGGAGCTACGAGCAGTACTTC. It specifies CASRTSGSYEQYF.

The CDR3 here is CASSLPGQGYAYEQYF. In DNA form, the CDR3 reads TGTGCCAGCAGCTTGCCGGGACAGGGATACGCCTACGAGCAGTACTTC. The V call is TRBV5-6, the J call TRBJ2-7; 9 bases match TRBD1. Trimming removed 1 base from V and 2 bases from J; junction bases left unmatched: 7. This CDR3 is built from 16 residues. CDR1 is SGHDT and CDR2 is YYEEEE in the germline V gene. Using reference TRBV5-6 and TRBJ2-7 for the parts outside the CDR3, the full variable domain is DAGVTQSPTHLIKTRGQQVTLRCSPKSGHDTVSWYQQALGQGPQFIFQYYEEEERQRGNFPDRFSGHQFPNYSSELNVNALLLGDSALYLCASSLPGQGYAYEQYFGPGTRLTVT.

In the case of this clone: Distinct nucleotide sequences in the sample also encode this CDR3. The rearrangement uses TRBV29-1 and TRBJ1-1; D is undetermined. CDR3 size: 10 residues. Germline CDR1 is SQVTM and CDR2 is ANQGSEA. CDR3 nucleotide sequence: TGCAGTGCTGTAAACACTGAAGCTTTCTTT. Encoded protein: CSAVNTEAFF.

The CDR3 coding sequence is TGTGCCAGCAGTGAATCCGGGGGGCCGTTGGACACTGAAGCTTTCTTT. This codes for CASSESGGPLDTEAFF. The chain joins TRBV6-1 to TRBJ1-1, with D tentatively TRBD1 (6 bases). The CDR3 totals 16 residues. CDR1 is MNHNS and CDR2 is SASEGT in the germline V gene. V lost 2 bases to trimming and J lost 3 bases, with 16 bases between them.

This clone was seen just once. The chain is built from TRBV4-2 and TRBJ1-4, with 10 nucleotides matching TRBD1. The J segment lost 7 bases and the V segment lost 4 bases, leaving 3 bases of the junction unmatched. This CDR3 contains 14 residues. Germline loops: CDR1 LGHNA, CDR2 YNFKEQ. The CDR3 loop is CASSRDRGGEKLFF. CDR3 nucleotide sequence: TGTGCCAGCAGCCGGGACAGGGGCGGTGAAAAACTGTTTTTT.

The chain carries TRBV5-1 and TRBJ2-7, with 8 bases identical to TRBD1. Germline V CDR1 and CDR2: SGHRS, YFSETQ. Losses at the gene ends were 4 bases for V and 3 bases for J; bases not matched to a gene: 6. This CDR3 spans 14 amino acids. The CDR3 DNA reads as TGCGCCAGCAGCGCGGACAGGGTTTTCTACGAGCAGTACTTC. Translated, it gives CASSADRVFYEQYF.

The chain links TRBV15 to TRBJ2-7, with 12 bases that match TRBD2. CDR3 length: 15 amino acids. CDR1 is LNHNV and CDR2 is YYDKDF in the germline V gene (reference sequence). With 6 bases clipped from V and 0 bases from J, the junction kept 3 bases outside the gene matches. CDR3 loop: CATSPTSGSSYEQYF. DNA of the CDR3: TGTGCCACCAGTCCGACTAGCGGGAGCTCCTACGAGCAGTACTTC.

The chain joins TRBV2 to TRBJ2-7; 8 nucleotides agree with TRBD2. V lost 2 bases to trimming and J lost 0 bases; unmatched junction nucleotides: 9. The CDR3 runs to 17 residues. The germline CDR1 and CDR2 sequences are SNHLY and FYNNEI. CDR3: CASSESLSAGASYEQYF. The CDR3 bases are TGTGCCAGCAGTGAATCATTGTCAGCGGGGGCCTCCTACGAGCAGTACTTC.

V usage is TRBV30 and J usage is TRBJ1-2, with D tentatively TRBD1 (6 bases). V lost 0 bases and J 7 bases, leaving 9 bases between the germline ends. Per the germline V gene, CDR1 is GTSNPN and CDR2 is SVGIG (reference sequence). This CDR3 has 12 amino acids. Here the CDR3 reads CAWSVQGGGYTF. CDR3 in DNA: TGTGCCTGGAGTGTACAGGGTGGTGGCTACACCTTC.

V gene TRBV11-2 combines with J gene TRBJ2-2, with D possibly being TRBD1 (6 bases). Germline V gene sequence: CDR1 SGHAT, CDR2 FQNNGV. This CDR3 contains 15 residues. V was clipped by 8 bases and J by 2 bases, with 15 bases between them. Here the CDR3 reads CASGTGSPNTGELFF. DNA of the CDR3: TGTGCCAGCGGCACAGGGAGCCCCAACACCGGGGAGCTGTTTTTT.

The V and J genes are TRBV5-1 and TRBJ2-7; D remains unclear. CDR3 size: 13 residues. V lost 3 bases, J lost 1 base, and 8 bases lay in between. Germline CDR1 and CDR2: SGHRS and YFSETQ. The DNA for the CDR3 is TGCGCCAGCAGCTCGGCCGGGTCCTACGAGCAGTACTTC. Protein product: CASSSAGSYEQYF.

The CDR3 loop is CASSLGVLAGVTDTQYF. Here the CDR3 DNA reads TGTGCCAGCAGTTTAGGTGTCCTAGCGGGAGTCACAGATACGCAGTATTTT. The V and J genes are TRBV28 and TRBJ2-3; 10 bases are a match to TRBD2. V was clipped by 2 bases and J by 2 bases; unmatched bases: 7. This CDR3 comprises 17 residues. CDR1 is MDHEN, CDR2 SYDVKM, per germline. Full variable domain (missing parts from reference TRBV28 and TRBJ2-3): DVKVTQSSRYLVKRTGEKVFLECVQDMDHENMFWYRQDPGLGLRLIYFSYDVKMKEKGDIPEGYSVSREKKERFSLILESASTNQTSMYLCASSLGVLAGVTDTQYFGPGTRLTVL.

The V and J genes are TRBV30 and TRBJ1-4; D not certain. This CDR3 contains 15 residues. The germline gives CDR1 GTSNPN, CDR2 SVGIG (reference sequence). Trimming left V 0 bases short and J 3 bases short, with 11 bases between. CDR3 sequence (DNA): TGTGCCTGGAGTGTAACCCCCTCGTCTAATGAAAAACTGTTTTTT. Its protein product is CAWSVTPSSNEKLFF.

The chain combines TRBV28 with TRBJ2-7; no clear D gene. The germline gives CDR1 MDHEN, CDR2 SYDVKM. V lost 3 bases to trimming and J lost 0 bases, with 6 bases between them. The CDR3 loop spans 13 amino acids. This CDR3 is CASSLYSSYEQYF. In DNA, the CDR3 is TGTGCCAGCAGTTTGTACAGCTCCTACGAGCAGTACTTC.

V gene TRBV28 combines with J gene TRBJ2-7; no reliable D call. Deletions cut 3 bases from V and 7 bases from J, with 19 bases between. Germline V gene sequence: CDR1 MDHEN, CDR2 SYDVKM. The CDR3 runs 15 residues. In nucleotides, the CDR3 is TGTGCCAGCAGTTTCGCCCATCCAAACCCTCGGGAGCAGTACTTC. Residues: CASSFAHPNPREQYF.

V and J are TRBV4-2 and TRBJ1-2; TRBD1 matches 8 bases. The germline V gene has CDR1 LGHNA and CDR2 YNFKEQ. This CDR3 contains 18 residues. V lost 1 base to trimming and J lost 4 bases; unmatched junction nucleotides: 14. The CDR3 DNA is TGTGCCAGCAGCCAAGGGAATCCCTCCGAGGACAGGGCCTATGGCTACACCTTC. Amino acids: CASSQGNPSEDRAYGYTF.

The rearrangement joins TRBV15 to TRBJ2-3, with 8 bases that match TRBD2. The V gene end was trimmed by 8 bases and the J gene end by 3 bases; junction bases not matched to a gene: 4. Per germline, CDR1 LNHNV and CDR2 YYDKDF (reference sequence). The CDR3 has 13 amino acids. DNA for the CDR3: TGTGCCACCGGGGCGGGGGGTACAGATACGCAGTATTTT. Amino acids: CATGAGGTDTQYF.

The V and J genes are TRBV6-1 and TRBJ1-5; D is uncertain. Germline V gene data show CDR1 as MNHNS and CDR2 as SASEGT. This CDR3 is built from 14 residues. V gave up 8 bases and J gave up 1 base, with 12 bases separating them. CDR3 loop: CASLWVGSNQPQHF. The CDR3 DNA is TGTGCCAGCCTCTGGGTTGGGAGCAATCAGCCCCAGCATTTT.

V gene TRBV30 combines with J gene TRBJ1-5, with D unclear. Trimming stripped 1 base from V and 9 bases from J, with 10 bases between. The CDR3 is 12 residues long. CDR1 is GTSNPN, CDR2 SVGIG, per germline (reference sequence). The DNA of the CDR3 is TGTGCCTGGAGTGGCGAAGCTTCGCCCCAGCATTTT. Translation gives CAWSGEASPQHF.

The gene calls are TRBV28 and TRBJ2-4; possible D gene TRBD2, 5 bases. The V gene's germline CDR1 is MDHEN and CDR2 SYDVKM. Deletions cut 6 bases from V and 1 base from J, with 13 bases between. CDR3 length: 15 residues. The CDR3 nucleotides are TGTGCCAGCAGCATTCCGACGGGGGCCAAAAACATTCAGTACTTC. It encodes CASSIPTGAKNIQYF.

The chain links TRBV11-2 to TRBJ2-7; maybe TRBD2 (5 bases). The V end lost 5 bases, the J end lost 0 bases, and 8 bases lay between the germline ends. CDR3 length equals 13 residues. Per germline, CDR1 SGHAT and CDR2 FQNNGV. This CDR3 is CASSRDYSYEQYF. The CDR3, as DNA: TGTGCCAGCAGCCGAGACTACTCCTACGAGCAGTACTTC.